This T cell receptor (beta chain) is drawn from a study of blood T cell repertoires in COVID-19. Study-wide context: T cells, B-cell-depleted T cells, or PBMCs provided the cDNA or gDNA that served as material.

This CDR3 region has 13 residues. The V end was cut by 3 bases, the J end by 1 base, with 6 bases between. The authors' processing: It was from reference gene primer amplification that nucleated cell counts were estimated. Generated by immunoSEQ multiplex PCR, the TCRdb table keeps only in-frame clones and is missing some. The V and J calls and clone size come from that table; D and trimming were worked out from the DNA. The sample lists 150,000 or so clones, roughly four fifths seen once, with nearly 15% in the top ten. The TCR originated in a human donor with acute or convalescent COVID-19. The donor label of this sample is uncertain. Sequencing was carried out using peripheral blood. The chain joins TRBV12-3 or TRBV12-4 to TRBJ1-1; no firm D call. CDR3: CASSFRGNTEAFF. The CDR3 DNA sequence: TGTGCCAGCAGTTTTAGAGGGAACACTGAAGCTTTCTTT.